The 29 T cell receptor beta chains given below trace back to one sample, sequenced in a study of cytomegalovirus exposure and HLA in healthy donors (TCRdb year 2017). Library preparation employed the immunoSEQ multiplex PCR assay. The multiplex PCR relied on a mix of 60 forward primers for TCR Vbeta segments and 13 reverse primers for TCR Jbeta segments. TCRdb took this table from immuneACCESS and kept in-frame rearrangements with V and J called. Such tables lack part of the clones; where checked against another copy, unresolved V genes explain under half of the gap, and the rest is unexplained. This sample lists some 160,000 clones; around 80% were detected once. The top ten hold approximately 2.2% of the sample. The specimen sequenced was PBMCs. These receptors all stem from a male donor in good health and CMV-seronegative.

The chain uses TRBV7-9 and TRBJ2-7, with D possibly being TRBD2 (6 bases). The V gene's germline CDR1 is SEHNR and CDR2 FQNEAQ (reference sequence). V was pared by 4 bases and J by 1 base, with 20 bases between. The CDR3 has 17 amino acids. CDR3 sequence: CASSSHKRQGGSYEQYF. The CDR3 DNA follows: TGTGCCAGCAGCTCCCATAAGCGGCAGGGAGGTTCCTACGAGCAGTACTTC.

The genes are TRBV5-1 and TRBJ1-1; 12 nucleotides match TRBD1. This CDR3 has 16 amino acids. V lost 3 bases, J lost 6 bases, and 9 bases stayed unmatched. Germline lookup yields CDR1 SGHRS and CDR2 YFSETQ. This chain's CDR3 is CASSSSPGQGASEAFF. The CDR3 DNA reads TGCGCCAGCAGCTCGTCACCGGGACAGGGGGCCTCTGAAGCTTTCTTT.

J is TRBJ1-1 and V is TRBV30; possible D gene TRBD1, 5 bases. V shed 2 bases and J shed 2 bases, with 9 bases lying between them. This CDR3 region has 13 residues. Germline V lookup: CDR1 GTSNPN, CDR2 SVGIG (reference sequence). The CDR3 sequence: CAWSRQSNTEAFF. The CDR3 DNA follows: TGTGCCTGGAGTAGACAGTCTAACACTGAAGCTTTCTTT.

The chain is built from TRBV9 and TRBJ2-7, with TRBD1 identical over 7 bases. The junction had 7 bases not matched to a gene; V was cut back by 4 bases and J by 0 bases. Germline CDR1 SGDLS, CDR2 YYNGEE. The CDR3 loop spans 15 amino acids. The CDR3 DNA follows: TGTGCCAGCAGCCTAAGGGACAGTAGCTCCTACGAGCAGTACTTC. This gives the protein CASSLRDSSSYEQYF.

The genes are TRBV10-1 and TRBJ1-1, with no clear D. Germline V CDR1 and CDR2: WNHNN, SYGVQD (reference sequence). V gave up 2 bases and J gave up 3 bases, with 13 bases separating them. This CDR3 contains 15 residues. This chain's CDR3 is CASSEPRNGYTEAFF. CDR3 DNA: TGCGCCAGCAGTGAGCCGCGGAATGGGTACACTGAAGCTTTCTTT.

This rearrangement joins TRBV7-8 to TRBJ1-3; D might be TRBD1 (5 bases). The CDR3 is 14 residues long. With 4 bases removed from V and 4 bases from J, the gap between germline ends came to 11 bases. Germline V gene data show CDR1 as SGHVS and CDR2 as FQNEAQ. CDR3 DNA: TGTGCCAGCAGCTGGGCGGGGCCGGGAAACACCATATATTTT. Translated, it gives CASSWAGPGNTIYF.

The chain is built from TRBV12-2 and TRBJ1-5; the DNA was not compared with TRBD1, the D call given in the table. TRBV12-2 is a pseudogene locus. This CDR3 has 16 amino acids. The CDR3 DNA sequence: TGTGCAAGTCGCTTAAGTGGGCCATATAGCAATCAGCCCCAGCATTTT. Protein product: CASRLSGPYSNQPQHF.

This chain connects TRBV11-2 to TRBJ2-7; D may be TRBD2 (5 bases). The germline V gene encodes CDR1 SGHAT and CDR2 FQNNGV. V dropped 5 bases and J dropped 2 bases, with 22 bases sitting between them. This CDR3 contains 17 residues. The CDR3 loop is CASSPLARSGVPYEQYF. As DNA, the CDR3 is TGTGCCAGCAGCCCCCTAGCCCGATCCGGGGTCCCCTACGAGCAGTACTTC.

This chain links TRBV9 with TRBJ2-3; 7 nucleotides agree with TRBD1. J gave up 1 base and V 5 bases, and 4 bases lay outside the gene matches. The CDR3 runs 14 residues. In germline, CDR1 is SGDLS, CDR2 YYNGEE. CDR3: CASSITGGTDTQYF. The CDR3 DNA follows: TGTGCCAGCAGTATAACAGGGGGCACAGATACGCAGTATTTT.

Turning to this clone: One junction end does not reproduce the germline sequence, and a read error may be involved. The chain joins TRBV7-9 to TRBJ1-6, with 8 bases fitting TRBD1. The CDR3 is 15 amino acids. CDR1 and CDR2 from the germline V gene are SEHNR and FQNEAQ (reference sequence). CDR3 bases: TGTTCCAGCAGCTCGCGACAGGGGACCAATTCACCCCTCCACTTT. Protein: CSSSSRQGTNSPLHF.

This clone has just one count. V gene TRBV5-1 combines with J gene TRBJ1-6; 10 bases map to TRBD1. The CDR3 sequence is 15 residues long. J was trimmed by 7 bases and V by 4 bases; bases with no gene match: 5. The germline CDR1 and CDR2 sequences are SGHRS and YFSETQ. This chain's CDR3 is CASSNRDRGNSPLHF. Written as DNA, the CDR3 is TGCGCCAGCAGCAACCGGGACAGGGGCAATTCACCCCTCCACTTT.

DNA for the CDR3: TGTGCCAGCGGCCCAGGAGGGCTCCAAGAGACCCAGTACTTC. It yields the protein CASGPGGLQETQYF. The J gene is TRBJ2-5, the V gene TRBV13; possibly TRBD2 for D (6 bases). Between the trimmed V and J ends, which lost 8 bases and 1 base, there was a span of 14 bases. This CDR3 has 14 amino acids. In germline, CDR1 is PRHDT, CDR2 FYEKMQ (reference sequence).

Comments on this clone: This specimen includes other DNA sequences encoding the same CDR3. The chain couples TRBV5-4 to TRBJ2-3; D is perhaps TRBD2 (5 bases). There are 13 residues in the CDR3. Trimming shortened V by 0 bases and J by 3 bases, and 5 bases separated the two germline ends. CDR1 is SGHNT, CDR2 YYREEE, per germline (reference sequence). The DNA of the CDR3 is TGTGCCAGCAGCTTGGCGGGGACAGATACGCAGTATTTT. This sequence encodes CASSLAGTDTQYF. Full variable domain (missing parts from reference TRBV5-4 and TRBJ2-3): ETGVTQSPTHLIKTRGQQVTLRCSSQSGHNTVSWYQQALGQGPQFIFQYYREEENGRGNFPPRFSGLQFPNYSSELNVNALELDDSALYLCASSLAGTDTQYFGPGTRLTVL.

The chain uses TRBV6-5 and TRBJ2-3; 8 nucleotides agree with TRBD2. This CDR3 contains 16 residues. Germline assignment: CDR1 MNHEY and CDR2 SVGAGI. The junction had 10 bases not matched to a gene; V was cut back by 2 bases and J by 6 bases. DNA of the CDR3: TGTGCCAGCAGTTACACTGGTCCTACGGGGGGGGATACGCAGTATTTT. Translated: CASSYTGPTGGDTQYF.

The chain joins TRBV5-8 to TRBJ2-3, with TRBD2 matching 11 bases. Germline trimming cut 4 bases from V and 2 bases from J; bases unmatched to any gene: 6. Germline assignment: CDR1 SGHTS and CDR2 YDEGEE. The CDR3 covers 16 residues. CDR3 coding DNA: TGTGCCAGCAGCCGTCGACTAGCGGGGTCCACAGATACGCAGTATTTT. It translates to CASSRRLAGSTDTQYF. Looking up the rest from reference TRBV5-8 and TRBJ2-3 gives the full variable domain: EAGVTQSPTHLIKTRGQQATLRCSPISGHTSVYWYQQALGLGLQFLLWYDEGEERNRGNFPPRFSGRQFPNYSSELNVNALELEDSALYLCASSRRLAGSTDTQYFGPGTRLTVL.

The CDR3 region has the DNA TGTGCCAGCAGCCTGAGCGGCTATGAGCAGTTCTTC. Translation gives CASSLSGYEQFF. J is TRBJ2-1 and V is TRBV7-2; perhaps TRBD2 as D (5 bases). V lost 5 bases and J lost 8, with 10 bases in between. This CDR3 has 12 amino acids. CDR1 and CDR2 (germline): SGHTA, FQGNSA.

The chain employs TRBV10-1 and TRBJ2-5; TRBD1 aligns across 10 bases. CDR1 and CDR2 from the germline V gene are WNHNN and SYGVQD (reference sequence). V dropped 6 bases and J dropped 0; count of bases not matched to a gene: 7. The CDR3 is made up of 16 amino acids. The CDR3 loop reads CASRAGQGTDQETQYF. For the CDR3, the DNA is TGCGCCAGCAGAGCGGGACAGGGGACCGACCAAGAGACCCAGTACTTC.

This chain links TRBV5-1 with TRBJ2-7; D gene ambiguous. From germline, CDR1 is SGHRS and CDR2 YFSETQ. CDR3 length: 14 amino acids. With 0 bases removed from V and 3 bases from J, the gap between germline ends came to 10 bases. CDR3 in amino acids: CASSLGTRLYEQYF. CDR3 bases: TGCGCCAGCAGCTTGGGCACACGACTCTACGAGCAGTACTTC.

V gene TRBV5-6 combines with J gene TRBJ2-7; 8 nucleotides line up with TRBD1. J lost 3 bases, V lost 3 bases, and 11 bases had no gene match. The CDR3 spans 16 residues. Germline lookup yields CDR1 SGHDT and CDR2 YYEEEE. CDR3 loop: CASSSGQGFYIYEQYF. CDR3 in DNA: TGTGCCAGCAGCTCCGGACAGGGTTTTTACATCTACGAGCAGTACTTC.

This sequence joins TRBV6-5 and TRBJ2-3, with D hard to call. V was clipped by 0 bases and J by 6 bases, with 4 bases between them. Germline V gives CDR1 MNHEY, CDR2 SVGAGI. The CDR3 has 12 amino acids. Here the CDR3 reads CASSYSRDTQYF. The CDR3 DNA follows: TGTGCCAGCAGTTACTCCAGGGATACGCAGTATTTT.

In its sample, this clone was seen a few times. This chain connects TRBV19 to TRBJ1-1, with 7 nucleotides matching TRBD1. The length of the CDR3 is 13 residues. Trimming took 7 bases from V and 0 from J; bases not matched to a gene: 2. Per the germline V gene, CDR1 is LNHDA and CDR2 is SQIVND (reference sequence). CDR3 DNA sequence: TGTGCCAGTAAGGGACAGATGAACACTGAAGCTTTCTTT. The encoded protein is CASKGQMNTEAFF.

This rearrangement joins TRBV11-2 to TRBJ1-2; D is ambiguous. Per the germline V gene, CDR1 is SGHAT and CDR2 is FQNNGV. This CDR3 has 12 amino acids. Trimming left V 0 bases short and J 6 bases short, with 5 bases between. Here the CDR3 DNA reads TGTGCCAGCAGCTTAGATCAGAATGGCTACACCTTC. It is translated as CASSLDQNGYTF. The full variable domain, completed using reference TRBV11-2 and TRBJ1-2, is EAGVAQSPRYKIIEKRQSVAFWCNPISGHATLYWYQQILGQGPKLLIQFQNNGVVDDSQLPKDRFSAERLKGVDSTLKIQPAKLEDSAVYLCASSLDQNGYTFGSGTRLTVV.

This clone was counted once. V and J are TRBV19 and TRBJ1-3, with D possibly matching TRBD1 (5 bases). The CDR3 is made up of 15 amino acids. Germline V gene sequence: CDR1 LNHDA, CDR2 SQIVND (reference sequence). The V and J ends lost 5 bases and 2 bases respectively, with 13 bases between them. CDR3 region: CASSPAGTTGNTIYF. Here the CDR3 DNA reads TGTGCCAGTAGTCCCGCAGGGACTACTGGAAACACCATATATTTT.

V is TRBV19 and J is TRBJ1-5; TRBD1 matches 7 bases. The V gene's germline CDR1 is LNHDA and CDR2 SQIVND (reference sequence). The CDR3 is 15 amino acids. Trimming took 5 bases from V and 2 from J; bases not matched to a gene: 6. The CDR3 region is CASSGGTAGNQPQHF. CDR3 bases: TGTGCCAGTAGTGGGGGGACAGCCGGCAATCAGCCCCAGCATTTT.

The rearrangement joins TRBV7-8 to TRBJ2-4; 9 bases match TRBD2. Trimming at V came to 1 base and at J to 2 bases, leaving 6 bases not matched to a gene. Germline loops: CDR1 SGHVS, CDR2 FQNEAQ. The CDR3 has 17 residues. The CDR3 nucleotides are TGTGCCAGCAGCTTAGTCGTAGCGGGGGAGTCCAAAAACATTCAGTACTTC. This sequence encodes CASSLVVAGESKNIQYF.

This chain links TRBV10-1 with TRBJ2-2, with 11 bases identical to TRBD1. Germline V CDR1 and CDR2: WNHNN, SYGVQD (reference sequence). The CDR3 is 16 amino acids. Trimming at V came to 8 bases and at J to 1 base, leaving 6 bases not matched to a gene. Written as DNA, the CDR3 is TGCGCCAGCTCCCGGGACAGGGGGGTGAACACCGGGGAGCTGTTTTTT. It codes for CASSRDRGVNTGELFF.

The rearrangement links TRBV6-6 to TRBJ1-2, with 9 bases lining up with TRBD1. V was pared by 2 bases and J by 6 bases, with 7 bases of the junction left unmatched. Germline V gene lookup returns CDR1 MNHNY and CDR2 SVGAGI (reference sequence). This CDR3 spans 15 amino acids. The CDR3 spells CASSYRQGVEDGYTF. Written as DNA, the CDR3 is TGTGCCAGCAGTTACAGACAGGGGGTGGAGGATGGCTACACCTTC.

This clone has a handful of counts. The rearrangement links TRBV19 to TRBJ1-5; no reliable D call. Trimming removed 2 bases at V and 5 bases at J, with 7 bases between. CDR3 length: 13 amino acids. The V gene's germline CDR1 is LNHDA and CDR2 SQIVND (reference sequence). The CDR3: CASSIMGDQPQHF. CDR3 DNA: TGTGCCAGTAGTATAATGGGCGATCAGCCCCAGCATTTT. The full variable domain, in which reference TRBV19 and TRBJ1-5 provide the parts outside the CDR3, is DGGITQSPKYLFRKEGQNVTLSCEQNLNHDAMYWYRQDPGQGLRLIYYSQIVNDFQKGDIAEGYSVSREKKESFPLTVTSAQKNPTAFYLCASSIMGDQPQHFGDGTRLSIL.

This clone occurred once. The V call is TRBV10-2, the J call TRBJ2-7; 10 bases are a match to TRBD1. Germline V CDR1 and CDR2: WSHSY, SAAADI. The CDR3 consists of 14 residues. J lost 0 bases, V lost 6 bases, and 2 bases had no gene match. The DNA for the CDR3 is TGCGCCAGCAGAGGACAGGGGGTCTCCTACGAGCAGTACTTC. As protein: CASRGQGVSYEQYF.